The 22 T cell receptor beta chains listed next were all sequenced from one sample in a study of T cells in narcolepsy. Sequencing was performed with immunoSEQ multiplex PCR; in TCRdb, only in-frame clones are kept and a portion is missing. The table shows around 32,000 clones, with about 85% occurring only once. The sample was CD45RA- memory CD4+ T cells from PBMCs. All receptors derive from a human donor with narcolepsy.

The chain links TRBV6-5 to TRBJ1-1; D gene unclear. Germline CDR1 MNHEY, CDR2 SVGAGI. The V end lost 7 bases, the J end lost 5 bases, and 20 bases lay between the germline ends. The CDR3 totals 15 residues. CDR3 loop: CASTTFWGGGTEAFF. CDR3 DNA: TGTGCCAGCACCACCTTTTGGGGAGGAGGGACTGAAGCTTTCTTT.

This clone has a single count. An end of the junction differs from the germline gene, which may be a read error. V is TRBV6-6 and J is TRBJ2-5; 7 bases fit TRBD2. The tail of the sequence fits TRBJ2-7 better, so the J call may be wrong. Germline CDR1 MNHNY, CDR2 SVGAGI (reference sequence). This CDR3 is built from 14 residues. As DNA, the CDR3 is TGTGCCAGCACTTACGGCGGGGGAAAGAACGAGCAGTACTTC. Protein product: CASTYGGGKNEQYF.

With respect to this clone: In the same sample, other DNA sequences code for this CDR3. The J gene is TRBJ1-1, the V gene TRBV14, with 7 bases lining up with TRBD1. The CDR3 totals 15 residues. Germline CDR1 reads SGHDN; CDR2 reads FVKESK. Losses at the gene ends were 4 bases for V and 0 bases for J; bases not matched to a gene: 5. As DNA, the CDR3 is TGTGCCAGCAGCCTCCGGACAGGTTTGAACACTGAAGCTTTCTTT. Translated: CASSLRTGLNTEAFF.

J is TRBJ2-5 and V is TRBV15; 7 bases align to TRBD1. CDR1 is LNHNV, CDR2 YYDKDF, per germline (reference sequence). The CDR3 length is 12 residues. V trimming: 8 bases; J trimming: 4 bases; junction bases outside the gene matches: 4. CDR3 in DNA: TGTGCCACCGGATCAGGGGGAGAGACCCAGTACTTC. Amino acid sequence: CATGSGGETQYF.

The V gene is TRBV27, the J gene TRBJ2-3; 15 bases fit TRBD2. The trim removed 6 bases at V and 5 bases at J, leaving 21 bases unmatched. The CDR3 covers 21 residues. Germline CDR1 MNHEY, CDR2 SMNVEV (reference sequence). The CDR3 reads CASRPFRGLAGGGTVEDTQYF. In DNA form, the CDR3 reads TGTGCCAGCAGACCCTTCAGGGGACTAGCGGGAGGCGGTACCGTGGAAGATACGCAGTATTTT.

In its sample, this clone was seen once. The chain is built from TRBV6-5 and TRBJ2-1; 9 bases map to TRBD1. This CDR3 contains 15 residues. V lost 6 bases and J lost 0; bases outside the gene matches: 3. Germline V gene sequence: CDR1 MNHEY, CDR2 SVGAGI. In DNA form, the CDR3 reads TGTGCCAGCAGCGACAGGGGGAGCTCCTACAATGAGCAGTTCTTC. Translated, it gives CASSDRGSSYNEQFF.

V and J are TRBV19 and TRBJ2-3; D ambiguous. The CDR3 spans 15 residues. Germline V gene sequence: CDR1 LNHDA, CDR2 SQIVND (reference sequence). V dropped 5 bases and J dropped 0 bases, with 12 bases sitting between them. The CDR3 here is CASSPRTVSTDTQYF. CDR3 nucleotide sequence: TGTGCCAGTAGTCCCAGGACGGTTAGCACAGATACGCAGTATTTT.

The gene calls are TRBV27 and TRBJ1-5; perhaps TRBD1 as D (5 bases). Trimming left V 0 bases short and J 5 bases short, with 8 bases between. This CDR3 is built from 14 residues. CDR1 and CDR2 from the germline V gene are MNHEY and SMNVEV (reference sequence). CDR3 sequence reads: CASSLSWGDQPQHF. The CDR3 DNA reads TGTGCCAGCAGTTTATCCTGGGGGGATCAGCCCCAGCATTTT.

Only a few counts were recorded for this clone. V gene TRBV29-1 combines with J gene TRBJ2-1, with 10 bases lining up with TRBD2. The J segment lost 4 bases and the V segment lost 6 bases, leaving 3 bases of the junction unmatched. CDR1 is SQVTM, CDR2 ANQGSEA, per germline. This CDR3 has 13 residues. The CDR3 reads CSVKLAGYNEQFF. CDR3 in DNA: TGCAGCGTGAAACTAGCGGGGTACAATGAGCAGTTCTTC.

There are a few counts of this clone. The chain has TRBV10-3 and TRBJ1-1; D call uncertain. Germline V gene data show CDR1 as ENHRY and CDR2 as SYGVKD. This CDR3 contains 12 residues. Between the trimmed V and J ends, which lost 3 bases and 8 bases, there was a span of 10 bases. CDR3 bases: TGTGCCATCAGTGACCACGGGCCAGAAGCTTTCTTT. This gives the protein CAISDHGPEAFF.

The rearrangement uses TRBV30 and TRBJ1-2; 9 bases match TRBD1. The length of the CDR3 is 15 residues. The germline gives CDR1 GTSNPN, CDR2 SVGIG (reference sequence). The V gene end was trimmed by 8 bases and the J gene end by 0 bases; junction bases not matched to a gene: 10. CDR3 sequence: CAADPGQGSNYGYTF. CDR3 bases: TGTGCCGCAGATCCGGGACAGGGATCTAACTATGGCTACACCTTC.

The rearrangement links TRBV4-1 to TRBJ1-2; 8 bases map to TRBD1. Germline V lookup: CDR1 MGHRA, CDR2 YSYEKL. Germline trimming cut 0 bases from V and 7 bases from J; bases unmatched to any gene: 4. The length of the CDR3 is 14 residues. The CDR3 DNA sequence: TGCGCCAGCAGCCAAGAGGGACAGGTCCTTGGCTACACCTTC. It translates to CASSQEGQVLGYTF.

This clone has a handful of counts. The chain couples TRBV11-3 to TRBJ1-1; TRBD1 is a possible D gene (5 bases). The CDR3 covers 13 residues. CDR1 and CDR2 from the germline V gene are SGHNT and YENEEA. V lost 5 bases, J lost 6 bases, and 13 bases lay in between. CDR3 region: CASSQNRLAEAFF. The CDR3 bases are TGTGCCAGCAGCCAGAACAGGCTAGCTGAAGCTTTCTTT.

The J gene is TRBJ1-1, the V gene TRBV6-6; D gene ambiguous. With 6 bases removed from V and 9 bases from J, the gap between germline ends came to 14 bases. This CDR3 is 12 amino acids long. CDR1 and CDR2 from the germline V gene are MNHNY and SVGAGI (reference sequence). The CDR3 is CASRQLQAKAFF. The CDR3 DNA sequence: TGTGCCAGCAGACAACTGCAGGCTAAAGCTTTCTTT.

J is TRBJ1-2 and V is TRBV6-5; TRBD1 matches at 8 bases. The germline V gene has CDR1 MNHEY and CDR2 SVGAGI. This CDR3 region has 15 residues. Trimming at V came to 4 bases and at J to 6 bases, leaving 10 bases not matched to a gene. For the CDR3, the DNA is TGTGCCAGCAGTTCACAGCGGACAGGGCGAGATGGCTACACCTTC. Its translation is CASSSQRTGRDGYTF.

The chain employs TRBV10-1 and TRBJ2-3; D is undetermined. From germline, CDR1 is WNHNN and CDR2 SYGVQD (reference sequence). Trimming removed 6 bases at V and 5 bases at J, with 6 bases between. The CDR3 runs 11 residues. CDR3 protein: CASRYGDTQYF. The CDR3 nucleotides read TGCGCCAGCAGATATGGAGATACGCAGTATTTT.

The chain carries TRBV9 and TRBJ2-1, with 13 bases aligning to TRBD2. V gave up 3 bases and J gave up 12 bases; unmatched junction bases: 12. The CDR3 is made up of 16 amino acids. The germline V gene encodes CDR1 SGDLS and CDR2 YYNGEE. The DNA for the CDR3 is TGTGCCAGCAGCGGTTCGGGACTAGCGGGAAGAAGTGGGCAGTTCTTC. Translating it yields CASSGSGLAGRSGQFF.

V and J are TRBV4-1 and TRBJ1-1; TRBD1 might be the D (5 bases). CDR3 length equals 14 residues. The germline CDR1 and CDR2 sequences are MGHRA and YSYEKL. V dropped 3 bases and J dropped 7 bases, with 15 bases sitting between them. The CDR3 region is CASSHPGRSLEAFF. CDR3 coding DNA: TGCGCCAGCAGCCATCCGGGACGCTCTCTTGAAGCTTTCTTT.

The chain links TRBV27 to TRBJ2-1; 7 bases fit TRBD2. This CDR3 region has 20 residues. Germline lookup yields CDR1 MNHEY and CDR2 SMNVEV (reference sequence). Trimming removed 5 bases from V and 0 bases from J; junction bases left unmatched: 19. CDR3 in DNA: TGTGCCAGCAGTCCGGGCCGAGCGGGGAGGATTTTAAGCTCCTACAATGAGCAGTTCTTC. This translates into CASSPGRAGRILSSYNEQFF.

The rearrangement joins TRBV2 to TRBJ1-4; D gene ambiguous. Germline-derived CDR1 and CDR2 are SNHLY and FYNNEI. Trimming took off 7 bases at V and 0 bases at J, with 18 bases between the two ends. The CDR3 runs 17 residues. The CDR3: CASTTSVEGATNEKLFF. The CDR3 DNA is TGTGCCAGCACCACGTCCGTCGAGGGTGCAACTAATGAAAAACTGTTTTTT.

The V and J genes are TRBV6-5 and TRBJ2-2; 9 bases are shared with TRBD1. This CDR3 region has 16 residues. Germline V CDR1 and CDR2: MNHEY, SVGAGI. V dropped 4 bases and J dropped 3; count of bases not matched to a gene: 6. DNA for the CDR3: TGTGCCAGCAGTTTCGACAGGGGGAGACACACCGGGGAGCTGTTTTTT. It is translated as CASSFDRGRHTGELFF.

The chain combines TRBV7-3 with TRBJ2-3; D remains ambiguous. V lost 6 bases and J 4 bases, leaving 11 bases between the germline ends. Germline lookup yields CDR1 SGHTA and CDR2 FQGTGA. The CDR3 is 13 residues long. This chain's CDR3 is CASRGQVADTQYF. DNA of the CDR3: TGTGCCAGCAGAGGTCAGGTGGCAGATACGCAGTATTTT. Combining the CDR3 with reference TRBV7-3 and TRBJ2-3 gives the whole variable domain GAGVSQTPSNKVTEKGKYVELRCDPISGHTALYWYRQSLGQGPEFLIYFQGTGAADDSGLPNDRFFAVRPEGSVSTLKIQRTERGDSAVYLCASRGQVADTQYFGPGTRLTVL.